Listed below are T cell receptor beta chains from one sample, sequenced in a study of cytomegalovirus exposure and HLA in healthy donors. Measured with immunoSEQ multiplex PCR; TCRdb has only the in-frame clones, and not every one. This table has around 150,000 clones, about 79% appearing once. The sample was PBMCs. The receptors were gathered from a female donor in good health and CMV-seropositive. Both conserved end residues are part of each CDR3. A D gene is named only where the DNA matches it firmly. Clone size is stated in some rows and not others, as once, few, many or a class when expanded.

J: TRBJ1-1
size: once
V: TRBV5-6
D: -
DNA: TGTGCCAGCATGCGAATTGGGGGCATAAGGAACACTGAAGCTTTCTTT
CDR3: CASMRIGGIRNTEAFF

J: TRBJ2-5
size: few
V: TRBV15
D: -
DNA: TGTGCCACCAGCAGAGGAGGGACTACGACAGGATATGGGACCCAGTACTTC
CDR3: CATSRGGTTTGYGTQYF

J: TRBJ1-5
size: -
V: TRBV14
D: -
DNA: TGTGCCAGCAGCCAAGCAGGGTTATTTCAGCCCCAGCATTTT
CDR3: CASSQAGLFQPQHF

J: TRBJ1-1
size: -
V: TRBV6-5
D: -
DNA: TGTGCCAGCAGTCGCCGGGGGGCCCAGAACACTGAAGCTTTCTTT
CDR3: CASSRRGAQNTEAFF

J: TRBJ1-6
size: -
V: TRBV4-1
D: -
DNA: TGCGCCAGCAGCCCTGGACAGAGCTCCTATAATTCACCCCTCCACTTT
CDR3: CASSPGQSSYNSPLHF

J: TRBJ1-1
size: once
V: TRBV7-2
D: TRBD1
DNA: TGTGCCAGCAGCCCCCCAGGGGGATGGAGGACTGAAGCTTTCTTT
CDR3: CASSPPGGWRTEAFF

J: TRBJ2-3
size: -
V: TRBV7-2
D: TRBD2
DNA: TGTGCCAGCAACTCGGGACTAGCGGAAACAGATACGCAGTATTTT
CDR3: CASNSGLAETDTQYF

J: TRBJ2-7
size: -
V: TRBV18
D: TRBD1
DNA: TGTGCCAGTCAACCAGGGACAGGGAATTACGAGCAGTACTTC
CDR3: CASQPGTGNYEQYF

J: TRBJ1-5
size: -
V: TRBV18
D: TRBD1
DNA: TGTGCCAGCTCACCGGACAGGGGAGATCAGCCCCAGCATTTT
CDR3: CASSPDRGDQPQHF

J: TRBJ2-1
size: few
V: TRBV7-7
D: -
DNA: TGTGCCAGCAGCTTAGACACCTACAATGAGCAGTTCTTC
CDR3: CASSLDTYNEQFF

J: TRBJ2-1
size: -
V: TRBV5-1
D: TRBD2
DNA: TGCGCCAGCAGAACCGGGACGATAGCGGGAGTCCCGGATGAGCAGTTCTTC
CDR3: CASRTGTIAGVPDEQFF

J: TRBJ1-2
size: -
V: TRBV28
D: -
DNA: TGTGCCAGCAGTTCAGCGACAGGTCCCAATGGCTACACCTTC
CDR3: CASSSATGPNGYTF

J: TRBJ2-2
size: -
V: TRBV9
D: TRBD2
DNA: TGTGCCAGCAGCGTAGTGGGCGGGGGGGCTCGCACCGGGGAGCTGTTTTTT
CDR3: CASSVVGGGARTGELFF

J: TRBJ2-1
size: -
V: TRBV5-6
D: TRBD2
DNA: TGTGCCAGCAGCTTGTCTCCGGGACTAGTACATCATGAGCAGTTCTTC
CDR3: CASSLSPGLVHHEQFF

J: TRBJ2-7
size: -
V: TRBV29-1
D: TRBD1
DNA: TGCAGCGGTGGACAGGGCTACGAGCAGTACTTC
CDR3: CSGGQGYEQYF

J: TRBJ2-3
size: once
V: TRBV5-4
D: TRBD2
DNA: TGTGCCAGCAGCTTGGCCGGAAGCGGGGTTACAGATACGCAGTATTTT
CDR3: CASSLAGSGVTDTQYF

J: TRBJ2-7
size: -
V: TRBV6-6
D: -
DNA: TGTGCCAGCAGTTGGCGGAGGGGTGAGCAGTACTTC
CDR3: CASSWRRGEQYF

J: TRBJ2-1
size: -
V: TRBV29-1
D: -
DNA: TGCAGCGTGCACGGGGCCTACAATGAGCAGTTCTTC
CDR3: CSVHGAYNEQFF

J: TRBJ2-2
size: few
V: TRBV2
D: TRBD2
DNA: TGTGCCAGCAGTGTGACTAGCGGGAGGGAGCTGTTTTTT
CDR3: CASSVTSGRELFF

J: TRBJ2-7
size: -
V: TRBV11-2
D: -
DNA: TGTGCCAGCAGCTTAGACAGCGCGCCCTCCTACGAGCAGTACTTC
CDR3: CASSLDSAPSYEQYF

J: TRBJ1-5
size: -
V: TRBV9
D: -
DNA: TGTGCCAGCAGCCGGGGGGAGAATCAGCCCCAGCATTTT
CDR3: CASSRGENQPQHF

J: TRBJ2-2
size: -
V: TRBV29-1
D: TRBD1
DNA: TGCAGCGGTCGACAGGGGAGTGCGAACACCGGGGAGCTGTTTTTT
CDR3: CSGRQGSANTGELFF

J: TRBJ2-2
size: -
V: TRBV5-1
D: -
DNA: TGCGCCAGCAGCCCCGGTCTGATGAACACCGGGGAGCTGTTTTTT
CDR3: CASSPGLMNTGELFF

J: TRBJ1-4
size: -
V: TRBV5-4
D: -
DNA: TGTGCCAGCAGCTTTTCGGGATCAACTAATGAAAAACTGTTTTTT
CDR3: CASSFSGSTNEKLFF

J: TRBJ2-3
size: -
V: TRBV15
D: -
DNA: TGTGCCACCAGCAGATTCCCGTCTATTGTAGAGACTACACCCACAGATACGCAGTATTTT
CDR3: CATSRFPSIVETTPTDTQYF

J: TRBJ1-1
size: -
V: TRBV29-1
D: -
DNA: TGCAGCGTTGAAGGCGGGACCAACACTGAAGCTTTCTTT
CDR3: CSVEGGTNTEAFF

J: TRBJ2-5
size: -
V: TRBV28
D: TRBD2
DNA: TGTGCCAGCATGGCGGGGGGCTACCAAGAGACCCAGTACTTC
CDR3: CASMAGGYQETQYF

J: TRBJ1-1
size: few
V: TRBV25-1
D: -
DNA: TGTGCCAGCAGTGAGTTAATTAGGGGCCAGACTTTCTTT
CDR3: CASSELIRGQTFF

J: TRBJ2-3
size: -
V: TRBV11-2
D: -
DNA: TGTGCCAGCAGCTTAGGGGCGTCAGGGGATACTACGCAGTATTTT
CDR3: CASSLGASGDTTQYF

J: TRBJ2-5
size: -
V: TRBV7-7
D: -
DNA: TGTGCCAGCAGCGGTGGTTCGGGGGATGGAACGGAGACCCAGTACTTC
CDR3: CASSGGSGDGTETQYF

J: TRBJ1-2
size: -
V: TRBV28
D: -
DNA: TGTGCCAGCAGTTTAGGGCTGAGCTATGGCTACACCTTC
CDR3: CASSLGLSYGYTF

J: TRBJ2-3
size: -
V: TRBV20-1
D: -
DNA: TGCAGTGCTGGACCGGGGGATACGCAGTATTTT
CDR3: CSAGPGDTQYF

J: TRBJ1-2
size: -
V: TRBV5-4
D: -
DNA: TGTGCCAGCAGCTCCGGAAAGTCAGACAGGCAGTATGGCTACACCTTC
CDR3: CASSSGKSDRQYGYTF

J: TRBJ1-5
size: -
V: TRBV19
D: -
DNA: TGTGCCAGTAATACTACAGGGTCGGGCAATCAGCCCCAGCATTTT
CDR3: CASNTTGSGNQPQHF

J: TRBJ2-7
size: -
V: TRBV23-1
D: TRBD1
DNA: TGCGCCAGCCGGGAAGGACAGGGCTTACCCTACGAGCAGTACTTC
CDR3: CASREGQGLPYEQYF

J: TRBJ1-3
size: -
V: TRBV11-1
D: -
DNA: TGTGCCAGCAGCACCAGATCTGGAAACACCATATATTTT
CDR3: CASSTRSGNTIYF

J: TRBJ1-2
size: -
V: TRBV10-3
D: TRBD1
DNA: TGTGCCATCGGGACAGGCTATGGCTACACCTTC
CDR3: CAIGTGYGYTF

J: TRBJ2-1
size: -
V: TRBV28
D: TRBD1
DNA: TGTGCCAGTAGGGGGCATAGCTCCTACAATGAGCAGTTCTTC
CDR3: CASRGHSSYNEQFF

J: TRBJ1-5
size: -
V: TRBV27
D: -
DNA: TGTGCCAGCAGTCCCCCCGGGGGGCGATCCAATCAGCCCCAGCATTTT
CDR3: CASSPPGGRSNQPQHF

J: TRBJ2-7
size: -
V: TRBV30
D: -
DNA: TGTGCCTGGAGTACACCGGGACTGGTCGTCGAGCAGTACTTC
CDR3: CAWSTPGLVVEQYF

J: TRBJ1-3
size: -
V: TRBV5-1
D: -
DNA: TGCGCCAGCAGCTTGGCCGGGTTCGATTCTGGAAACACCATATATTTT
CDR3: CASSLAGFDSGNTIYF

J: TRBJ2-5
size: -
V: TRBV6-6
D: TRBD2
DNA: TGTGCCAGCAGCCGTGGGGGGGGAGGGACCCAGTACTTC
CDR3: CASSRGGGGTQYF

J: TRBJ2-1
size: -
V: TRBV7-2
D: TRBD1
DNA: TGTGCCAGCAGCTTGGGACAGGGGGCTCAGGGTGAGCAGTTCTTC
CDR3: CASSLGQGAQGEQFF

J: TRBJ1-6
size: -
V: TRBV6-5
D: -
DNA: TGTGCCACCTCCCGTAGCCCCTCCGATTCACCCCTCCACTTT
CDR3: CATSRSPSDSPLHF

J: TRBJ2-3
size: -
V: TRBV7-3
D: TRBD2
DNA: TGTGCCAGCAGCTTGGGCCTTCGCGGGGGGTACACAGATACGCAGTATTTT
CDR3: CASSLGLRGGYTDTQYF

J: TRBJ1-2
size: -
V: TRBV28
D: -
DNA: TGTGCCAGCAGCCAAGGAGGAGCCGGGACACCGGGTGGCTACACCTTC
CDR3: CASSQGGAGTPGGYTF

J: TRBJ2-3
size: -
V: TRBV10-2
D: TRBD2
DNA: TGCGCCAGCAGCCCGACTAGCGGGAGGGCAGATACGCAGTATTTT
CDR3: CASSPTSGRADTQYF

J: TRBJ1-4
size: few
V: TRBV5-4
D: -
DNA: TGTGCCAGCAGCTTGTCGAAGAACGGCCAGGGAAATGAAAAACTGTTTTTT
CDR3: CASSLSKNGQGNEKLFF

J: TRBJ1-2
size: -
V: TRBV28
D: TRBD1
DNA: TGTGCCAGCACCACCGGGACAGGGACCCGCAGGGACGGCTACACCTTC
CDR3: CASTTGTGTRRDGYTF

J: TRBJ1-2
size: -
V: TRBV28
D: TRBD1
DNA: TGTGCCAGCAGCTCAACCGGGACAGCTGGCTACACCTTC
CDR3: CASSSTGTAGYTF

J: TRBJ2-7
size: -
V: TRBV6-7
D: -
DNA: TGTGCCAGCACTTACCCCAGACAACCCCCCTACGAGCAGTACTTC
CDR3: CASTYPRQPPYEQYF

J: TRBJ1-1
size: -
V: TRBV5-1
D: -
DNA: TGCGCCAGCAGCTTGTTGGGGCCTGAAGCTTTCTTT
CDR3: CASSLLGPEAFF

J: TRBJ2-7
size: -
V: TRBV6-5
D: TRBD2
DNA: TGTGCCAGCAGTTACACTAGCGGGAGATCCAGCTACGAGCAGTACTTC
CDR3: CASSYTSGRSSYEQYF

J: TRBJ2-2
size: -
V: TRBV2
D: TRBD2
DNA: TGTGCCAGTCTAGCGGGAGGGTCGGACACCGGGGAGCTGTTTTTT
CDR3: CASLAGGSDTGELFF

J: TRBJ2-4
size: -
V: TRBV30
D: TRBD2
DNA: TGTGCCTGGAATTGGGGGATACTAGCGGGAGTCCCCAACATTCAGTACTTC
CDR3: CAWNWGILAGVPNIQYF

J: TRBJ1-1
size: -
V: TRBV2
D: -
DNA: TGTGCCAGGTCCGAGAGTACTGAAGCTTTCTTT
CDR3: CARSESTEAFF

J: TRBJ2-7
size: few
V: TRBV4-1
D: TRBD1
DNA: TGCGCCAGCAGCCCCCGGGACAGACCCTACGAGCAGTACTTC
CDR3: CASSPRDRPYEQYF

J: TRBJ1-4
size: -
V: TRBV30
D: -
DNA: TGTGCCTGGACAGGGGATGAAAAACTGTTTTTT
CDR3: CAWTGDEKLFF

J: TRBJ1-3
size: -
V: TRBV5-4
D: TRBD1
DNA: TGTGCCAGCAGCTACATCCGGACAGGGGCTGGAAACACCATATATTTT
CDR3: CASSYIRTGAGNTIYF